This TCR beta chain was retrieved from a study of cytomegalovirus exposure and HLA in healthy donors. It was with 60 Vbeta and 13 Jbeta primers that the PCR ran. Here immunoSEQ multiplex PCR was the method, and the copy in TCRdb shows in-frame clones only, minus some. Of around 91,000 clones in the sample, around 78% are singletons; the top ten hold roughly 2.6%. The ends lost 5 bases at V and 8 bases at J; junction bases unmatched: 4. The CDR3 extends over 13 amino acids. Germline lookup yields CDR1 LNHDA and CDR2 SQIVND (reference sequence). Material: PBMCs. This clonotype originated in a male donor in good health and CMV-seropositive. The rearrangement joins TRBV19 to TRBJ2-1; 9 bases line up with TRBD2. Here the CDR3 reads CASSSREGDEQFF. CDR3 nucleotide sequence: TGTGCCAGTAGTTCGCGGGAGGGAGATGAGCAGTTCTTC.